These 32 T cell receptor beta chains came from one sample sequenced in a study of CXCR3-negative and CXCR3-positive naive CD8 T cells. With UMI labels, 5' RACE was used to prepare the TRB cDNA libraries. TCRdb reprocessed the 5' RACE reads, with one entry per CDR3 protein and no DNA. The ten top clones account for roughly 19%, within a sample of approximately 56,000 distinct CDR3 sequences. Sequenced input: memory CD8+ T cells from blood. These receptors all stem from a human donor in good health. Some clones in this sample may be carry-over from other donors' samples.

The chain uses TRBV12-3 or TRBV12-4 and TRBJ1-2. CDR3 length: 11 amino acids. CDR3 sequence reads: CASSFSYGYTF.

The genes are TRBV29-1 and TRBJ1-2; TCRdb picks TRBD1, but there is no DNA to check that call. The length of the CDR3 is 13 residues. The germline gives CDR1 SQVTM, CDR2 ANQGSEA. Here the CDR3 reads CSVGPGQPSGYTF.

This chain links TRBV25-1 with TRBJ2-1. This CDR3 contains 11 residues. From germline, CDR1 is MGHDK and CDR2 SYGVNS. This CDR3 reads CASSGGHEQFF. Full variable domain (rest looked up from reference TRBV25-1 and TRBJ2-1): EADIYQTPRYLVIGTGKKITLECSQTMGHDKMYWYQQDPGMELHLIHYSYGVNSTEKGDLSSESTVSRIRTEHFPLTLESARPSHTSQYLCASSGGHEQFFGPGTRLTVL.

The V and J genes are TRBV15 and TRBJ1-2; TCRdb selects TRBD1, and the lack of DNA leaves this call unchecked. The CDR3 runs to 17 residues. Germline loops: CDR1 LNHNV, CDR2 YYDKDF (reference sequence). The chain's CDR3 is CATSRDGGTGGLYGYTF.

V is TRBV7-2 and J is TRBJ2-1; the D gene TCRdb calls, TRBD1, cannot be checked with no DNA. The CDR3 loop spans 17 amino acids. The V gene's germline CDR1 is SGHTA and CDR2 FQGNSA. The CDR3 reads CASSLVGGAGSYNEQFF.

This chain connects TRBV7-9 to TRBJ2-3; absent DNA, TCRdb's TRBD1 call cannot be checked. The germline V gene encodes CDR1 SEHNR and CDR2 FQNEAQ (reference sequence). The length of the CDR3 is 17 residues. The CDR3 loop reads CASSSTTPRFLTDTQYF.

The CDR3: CSVGGDQAYPYEQYF. The chain employs TRBV29-1 and TRBJ2-7; TCRdb outputs TRBD1, but without DNA this stays unchecked. This CDR3 is built from 15 residues. Germline assignment: CDR1 SQVTM and CDR2 ANQGSEA.

This chain connects TRBV4-1 to TRBJ1-1. The CDR3 sequence is 14 residues long. Germline V gene lookup returns CDR1 MGHRA and CDR2 YSYEKL. The chain's CDR3 is CASSQDPQNTEAFF.

The chain combines TRBV6-2 or TRBV6-3 with TRBJ2-1; checking the TCRdb D call of TRBD1 is not possible without DNA. The CDR3 sequence is 17 residues long. The germline gives CDR1 MNHEY, CDR2 SVGEGT. The CDR3 protein is CASSYSTSGGQYNEQFF.

The chain links TRBV5-1 to TRBJ1-2; the TCRdb call, TRBD1, lacks DNA for checking. The CDR3 is made up of 17 amino acids. The V gene's germline CDR1 is SGHRS and CDR2 YFSETQ. The CDR3: CASSPTSSWGLNYGYTF.

This chain links TRBV28 with TRBJ1-6. Looked up from germline, CDR1 is MDHEN and CDR2 is SYDVKM. This CDR3 comprises 16 residues. The CDR3: CASPRAREFCNSPLHF.

The rearrangement joins TRBV15 to TRBJ2-7; TCRdb's assignment of TRBD1 cannot be checked, as there is no DNA. Germline V gene lookup returns CDR1 LNHNV and CDR2 YYDKDF (reference sequence). The CDR3 runs 14 residues. CDR3: CATSRSGQGYEQYF.

The V call is TRBV7-2, the J call TRBJ1-1. The CDR3 contains 13 residues. Germline CDR1 is SGHTA and CDR2 is FQGNSA. This chain's CDR3 is CASSVSGITEAFF.

This sequence joins TRBV6-5 and TRBJ2-2; the D call from TCRdb, TRBD2, cannot be confirmed without DNA. The CDR3 is 17 amino acids. The V gene's germline CDR1 is MNHEY and CDR2 SVGAGI. CDR3 sequence reads: CATSVGSGSASTGELFF.

The rearrangement uses TRBV20-1 and TRBJ2-5; TCRdb selects TRBD1, and the lack of DNA leaves this call unchecked. This CDR3 has 15 amino acids. Germline CDR1 reads DFQATT; CDR2 reads SNEGSKA (reference sequence). Here the CDR3 reads CSARDRLGAQETQYF.

The gene calls are TRBV5-6 and TRBJ1-5. The CDR3 consists of 12 residues. Germline CDR1 is SGHDT and CDR2 is YYEEEE. The CDR3 loop is CASSLGDQPQHF.

This chain's CDR3 is CASSYGETQYF. This rearrangement joins TRBV6-2 or TRBV6-3 to TRBJ2-5. The CDR3 is made up of 11 amino acids. CDR1 and CDR2 (germline): MNHEY, SVGEGT.

This clonotype is labeled medium-sized based on frequency. The rearrangement links TRBV20-1 to TRBJ2-7; TCRdb names TRBD1, which stays unverified in the absence of DNA. The CDR3 has 13 amino acids. Per germline, CDR1 DFQATT and CDR2 SNEGSKA (reference sequence). CDR3 protein: CSARDRATYEQYF.

The chain has TRBV20-1 and TRBJ2-3. From germline, CDR1 is DFQATT and CDR2 SNEGSKA (reference sequence). The CDR3 consists of 17 residues. The CDR3 sequence is CSATMYEAIRVPDTQYF.

The chain employs TRBV30 and TRBJ2-1; no DNA is available, so the TRBD2 call from TCRdb remains unchecked. Germline loops: CDR1 GTSNPN, CDR2 SVGIG (reference sequence). There are 13 residues in the CDR3. The CDR3 loop reads CALSLAGYNEQFF.

J is TRBJ2-1 and V is TRBV29-1. The germline V gene encodes CDR1 SQVTM and CDR2 ANQGSEA. This CDR3 contains 14 residues. The CDR3 loop reads CSVYLSTERNEQFF.

J is TRBJ2-5 and V is TRBV7-6; no DNA is available, so the TRBD1 call from TCRdb remains unchecked. CDR3 length equals 13 residues. Germline-derived CDR1 and CDR2 are SGHVS and FNYEAQ. CDR3 sequence: CASSPGQQETQYF.

This sequence joins TRBV6-5 and TRBJ2-7; TCRdb proposes TRBD2, but this gene call is untestable without DNA. The germline V gene has CDR1 MNHEY and CDR2 SVGAGI. The CDR3 loop spans 14 amino acids. CDR3 sequence reads: CASSPSLGHYEQYF.

V gene TRBV29-1 combines with J gene TRBJ2-3. CDR1 SQVTM and CDR2 ANQGSEA come from the germline V gene. This CDR3 is 12 amino acids long. The CDR3 loop is CSVDDQADTQYF.

The gene calls are TRBV12-5 and TRBJ2-2. Germline loops: CDR1 LGHNT, CDR2 FRNRAP. The length of the CDR3 is 13 residues. CDR3 amino acids: CASGYSNTGELFF.

The chain carries TRBV7-9 and TRBJ2-1. In germline, CDR1 is SEHNR, CDR2 FQNEAQ (reference sequence). This CDR3 has 12 residues. Here the CDR3 reads CASSFTVSEQFF.

The chain uses TRBV6-5 and TRBJ1-5; with no DNA, the TCRdb D assignment of TRBD1 cannot be verified. Germline assignment: CDR1 MNHEY and CDR2 SVGAGI. The CDR3 spans 14 residues. The chain's CDR3 is CASSSGFENQPQHF.

The chain combines TRBV6-5 with TRBJ1-1; the D call of TRBD1 rests on TCRdb alone, since no DNA is present to check it. Germline V gives CDR1 MNHEY, CDR2 SVGAGI. The CDR3 is made up of 13 amino acids. The CDR3: CASIPQGLGEAFF.

The CDR3 is CASSLFQGGSYGYTF. J is TRBJ1-2 and V is TRBV27. The germline V gene encodes CDR1 MNHEY and CDR2 SMNVEV (reference sequence). CDR3 length: 15 residues.

The V gene is TRBV4-3, the J gene TRBJ1-1; TCRdb reports TRBD1, a call that lacks DNA to check it against. The length of the CDR3 is 15 residues. Germline CDR1 and CDR2: LGHNA and YSLEER. CDR3 protein: CASSQGEQGYTEAFF.

V gene TRBV28 combines with J gene TRBJ2-1. Germline-derived CDR1 and CDR2 are MDHEN and SYDVKM. CDR3 size: 12 residues. CDR3 loop: CASSLDAYEQFF.

This chain joins TRBV7-9 and TRBJ1-1. Looked up from germline, CDR1 is SEHNR and CDR2 is FQNEAQ (reference sequence). The CDR3 is made up of 13 amino acids. CDR3 in amino acids: CASSLGGITEAFF.